This TCR beta chain was identified in a study of T cell changes during pregnancy in multiple sclerosis. Produced via immunoSEQ multiplex PCR; TCRdb's table is partial and in-frame only. The table shows roughly 27,000 clones, with roughly 90% occurring only once. V lost 4 bases and J 2 bases, leaving 10 bases between the germline ends. The CDR3 is 14 residues long. The germline V gene has CDR1 SGHRS and CDR2 YFSETQ. The TCR comes from a female donor with multiple sclerosis, enrolled in a pregnancy study. Here the sequenced sample was CD8+ T cells from peripheral blood mononuclear cells, taken in the second trimester of pregnancy. The gene calls are TRBV5-1 and TRBJ1-3; possible D gene TRBD1, 6 bases. The CDR3 region is CASSEGGTGNTIYF. The CDR3 DNA is TGCGCCAGCAGCGAAGGGGGAACTGGAAACACCATATATTTT.